The clone carrying this TCR beta chain has at least ten counts. Its antigen is unknown. This sample was taken from a study of T cells after yellow fever vaccination. Background on the study: Fractions of limited cellularity were prepared by means of SMART-Seq v4 Ultra Low Input.

TCRdb passed the 5' RACE reads through MiXCR, listing each CDR3 protein once. Of around 100,000 distinct CDR3 sequences detected, under 9% appear once; the ten largest clones hold roughly 27%. The CDR3 extends over 12 amino acids. The V end was cut by 7 bases, the J end by 1 base, with 5 bases between. Looked up from germline, CDR1 is MNHEY and CDR2 is SMNVEV (reference sequence). Study-wide results and limits: Only a small proportion of the clonotypes turned up in both the CD4 and the CD8 compartments, likely arising from convergent recombination.

This specimen was CD8+ T cells sorted from PBMCs, taken 45 days after the yellow fever booster vaccination. The receptor comes from a man under 40 who received the YFV17D yellow fever vaccine. V and J are TRBV27 and TRBJ2-1; D uncertain. The CDR3 here is CASTTSYNEQFF. CDR3 DNA sequence: TGTGCCAGCACTACTTCCTACAATGAGCAGTTCTTC.